Each of the 20 T cell receptor beta chains below was sequenced from the same sample in a study of blood T cell repertoires in COVID-19. Data came from immunoSEQ multiplex PCR; TCRdb stores just in-frame clones and leaves some out. In the table there are a few hundred thousand clones, nearly 90% of which are singletons. Input material: peripheral blood. The receptors were sampled from a man aged 18 to 30 with active or convalescent COVID-19.

The chain has TRBV9 and TRBJ2-5; TRBD1 agrees at 12 bases. Germline V gene lookup returns CDR1 SGDLS and CDR2 YYNGEE. CDR3 length: 16 amino acids. V was clipped by 3 bases and J by 5 bases; unmatched bases: 8. CDR3 sequence reads: CASSAPGQGARETQYF. As DNA, the CDR3 is TGTGCCAGCAGCGCTCCGGGACAGGGGGCGCGGGAGACCCAGTACTTC.

The chain carries TRBV9 and TRBJ2-3; 7 bases agree with TRBD2. The CDR3 totals 14 residues. Germline V lookup: CDR1 SGDLS, CDR2 YYNGEE. After removal of 6 bases from V and 6 bases from J, the junction contained 10 bases not matched to a gene. Here the CDR3 DNA reads TGTGCCAGCACCAGCGGGACCAGCGGGGATACGCAGTATTTT. Amino acid sequence: CASTSGTSGDTQYF.

The rearrangement links TRBV28 to TRBJ1-4; no clear D gene. The CDR3 extends over 14 amino acids. V was cut by 4 bases and J by 14 bases, with 20 bases left in between. The germline V gene encodes CDR1 MDHEN and CDR2 SYDVKM. In nucleotides, the CDR3 is TGTGCCAGCAGTTCTAACAGATATGAAAAAAGGCTGTTTTTT. Translating it yields CASSSNRYEKRLFF.

The V gene is TRBV5-6, the J gene TRBJ2-7; 8 bases are shared with TRBD2. The CDR3 is 15 amino acids. Germline V CDR1 and CDR2: SGHDT, YYEEEE. J was trimmed by 2 bases and V by 4 bases; bases with no gene match: 8. CDR3 in amino acids: CASSLRRGVPYEQYF. The CDR3 nucleotides are TGTGCCAGCAGCCTCCGGCGGGGGGTCCCCTACGAGCAGTACTTC.

This sequence joins TRBV6-5 and TRBJ2-7; weak D call: TRBD2 (5 bases). Between the trimmed V and J ends, which lost 0 bases and 2 bases, there was a span of 11 bases. Germline loops: CDR1 MNHEY, CDR2 SVGAGI. The CDR3 has 15 amino acids. CDR3 nucleotide sequence: TGTGCCAGCAGTTACTCAGTGGGGAGAACCTACGAGCAGTACTTC. It translates to CASSYSVGRTYEQYF.

This clone has just one count. The rearrangement uses TRBV9 and TRBJ2-1; D may be TRBD2 (6 bases). The CDR3 spans 15 residues. Between the trimmed V and J ends, which lost 0 bases and 6 bases, there was a span of 13 bases. Per the germline V gene, CDR1 is SGDLS and CDR2 is YYNGEE. Here the CDR3 reads CASSVGLALGNEQFF. For the CDR3, the DNA is TGTGCCAGCAGCGTAGGTCTAGCGCTCGGCAATGAGCAGTTCTTC. Together with reference TRBV9 and TRBJ2-1, the CDR3 gives the full variable domain: DSGVTQTPKHLITATGQRVTLRCSPRSGDLSVYWYQQSLDQGLQFLIQYYNGEERAKGNILERFSAQQFPDLHSELNLSSLELGDSALYFCASSVGLALGNEQFFGPGTRLTVL.

The table lists this clone with a count of one. The CDR3 region has the DNA TGCGCCAGCAGCTTGGCAGGAACTGGCTACACCTTC. Protein product: CASSLAGTGYTF. The chain couples TRBV5-1 to TRBJ1-2; D is uncertain. CDR3 length: 12 residues. CDR1 SGHRS and CDR2 YFSETQ come from the germline V gene. V lost 0 bases to trimming and J lost 7 bases, with 7 bases between them.

The genes are TRBV12-3 or TRBV12-4 and TRBJ1-6, with unresolved D. CDR3 size: 13 residues. With 4 bases removed from V and 9 bases from J, the gap between germline ends came to 10 bases. DNA of the CDR3: TGTGCCAGCAGTTGGGCACTGGGTTCACCCCTCCACTTT. Protein: CASSWALGSPLHF.

The chain combines TRBV29-1 with TRBJ2-3; the D gene is possibly TRBD1 (6 bases). With 7 bases removed from V and 2 bases from J, the gap between germline ends came to 13 bases. From germline, CDR1 is SQVTM and CDR2 ANQGSEA. The CDR3 is 13 residues long. The CDR3 region is CSATGLITDTQYF. The CDR3 region has the DNA TGCAGCGCGACAGGCCTGATCACAGATACGCAGTATTTT.

The J gene is TRBJ1-6, the V gene TRBV7-9; 11 bases map to TRBD1. Germline V gene sequence: CDR1 SEHNR, CDR2 FQNEAQ (reference sequence). The CDR3 contains 15 residues. The V and J ends lost 5 bases and 9 bases, in that order; junction bases with no gene match: 6. In DNA, the CDR3 is TGTGCCAGCAGCAGGACAGGGGGCAGGGGTTCACCCCTCCACTTT. Translating it yields CASSRTGGRGSPLHF.

The chain carries TRBV4-3 and TRBJ2-5; 10 bases map to TRBD2. CDR3 size: 15 residues. J gave up 5 bases and V 2 bases, and 5 bases lay outside the gene matches. Per germline, CDR1 LGHNA and CDR2 YSLEER. The CDR3 bases are TGCGCCAGCAGCCAAAGAAGCGGGGGGGCCGAGACCCAGTACTTC. It yields the protein CASSQRSGGAETQYF.

The V gene is TRBV9, the J gene TRBJ1-5, with D hard to call. Germline V gene lookup returns CDR1 SGDLS and CDR2 YYNGEE. The CDR3 extends over 15 amino acids. The ends were cut back, 4 bases at V and 0 bases at J, with 11 bases in the middle. CDR3 region: CASSLGLDSNQPQHF. CDR3 sequence (DNA): TGTGCCAGCAGCCTTGGACTGGATAGCAATCAGCCCCAGCATTTT.

This chain uses TRBV6-5 with TRBJ1-2; D not resolved. Looked up from germline, CDR1 is MNHEY and CDR2 is SVGAGI. The CDR3 length is 13 residues. V was shortened by 11 bases and J by 7 bases, with 20 bases between the two germline ends. For the CDR3, the DNA is TGTGCCCTAGATGGTGGGTGGGTCGGTGGCTACACCTTC. Protein product: CALDGGWVGGYTF.

The rearrangement joins TRBV6-2 or TRBV6-3 to TRBJ1-5, with 7 bases aligning to TRBD1. Germline lookup yields CDR1 MNHEY and CDR2 SVGEGT. CDR3 length: 16 amino acids. V trimming: 4 bases; J trimming: 5 bases; junction bases outside the gene matches: 11. CDR3 sequence: CASSSTGQVLYQPQHF. As DNA, the CDR3 is TGTGCCAGCAGTTCCACAGGACAGGTTTTATATCAGCCCCAGCATTTT.

The chain recombines TRBV9 with TRBJ1-2; 8 bases map to TRBD1. Unmatched junction bases numbered 7, after V lost 4 bases and J lost 2 bases. Germline CDR1 is SGDLS and CDR2 is YYNGEE. The CDR3 totals 15 residues. CDR3 region: CASSPPTGANYGYTF. As DNA, the CDR3 is TGTGCCAGCAGCCCCCCGACAGGGGCGAACTATGGCTACACCTTC.

This clone was seen just once. V gene TRBV13 combines with J gene TRBJ2-3, with 10 bases lining up with TRBD1. Trimming at V came to 5 bases and at J to 0 bases, leaving 11 bases not matched to a gene. Germline V gene sequence: CDR1 PRHDT, CDR2 FYEKMQ (reference sequence). The CDR3 loop spans 18 amino acids. CDR3 loop: CASSTGTGDALSTDTQYF. The CDR3 coding sequence is TGTGCCAGCAGCACCGGGACAGGGGATGCCTTAAGCACAGATACGCAGTATTTT. Full variable domain (missing parts from reference TRBV13 and TRBJ2-3): AAGVIQSPRHLIKEKRETATLKCYPIPRHDTVYWYQQGPGQDPQFLISFYEKMQSDKGSIPDRFSAQQFSDYHSELNMSSLELGDSALYFCASSTGTGDALSTDTQYFGPGTRLTVL.

The V gene is TRBV9, the J gene TRBJ1-2, with TRBD1 identical over 8 bases. The junction had 6 bases not matched to a gene; V was cut back by 3 bases and J by 2 bases. The germline V gene has CDR1 SGDLS and CDR2 YYNGEE. The CDR3 runs to 15 residues. The CDR3 DNA reads as TGTGCCAGCAGCGCCACCGGGACAGGAAACTATGGCTACACCTTC. Its translation: CASSATGTGNYGYTF.

The rearrangement joins TRBV21-1 to TRBJ2-3; whether TRBD2, the table's D call, matches the DNA was not checked. TRBV21-1 is noted as a pseudogene. The CDR3 spans 17 residues. The DNA for the CDR3 is TGTGCCAGCAGCGAGGCCCGACTAGCGGGTCGCACAGATACGCAGTATTTT. This encodes CASSEARLAGRTDTQYF.

The table lists this clone with a few counts. The gene calls are TRBV5-5 and TRBJ1-2; possible D gene TRBD1, 6 bases. Per the germline V gene, CDR1 is SGHKS and CDR2 is YYEKEE (reference sequence). With 5 bases removed from V and 4 bases from J, the gap between germline ends came to 15 bases. The CDR3 spans 14 residues. CDR3 amino acids: CASSNPGDIYGYTF. CDR3 nucleotides: TGTGCCAGCAGTAACCCAGGGGATATCTATGGCTACACCTTC.

The chain links TRBV6-6 to TRBJ1-2; 8 bases agree with TRBD1. Germline values: CDR1 MNHNY, CDR2 SVGAGI (reference sequence). V was clipped by 2 bases and J by 8 bases; unmatched bases: 7. The length of the CDR3 is 14 residues. DNA for the CDR3: TGTGCCAGCAGTTACCCTCAGGGGGCTCAGGGCTACACCTTC. Protein sequence: CASSYPQGAQGYTF.